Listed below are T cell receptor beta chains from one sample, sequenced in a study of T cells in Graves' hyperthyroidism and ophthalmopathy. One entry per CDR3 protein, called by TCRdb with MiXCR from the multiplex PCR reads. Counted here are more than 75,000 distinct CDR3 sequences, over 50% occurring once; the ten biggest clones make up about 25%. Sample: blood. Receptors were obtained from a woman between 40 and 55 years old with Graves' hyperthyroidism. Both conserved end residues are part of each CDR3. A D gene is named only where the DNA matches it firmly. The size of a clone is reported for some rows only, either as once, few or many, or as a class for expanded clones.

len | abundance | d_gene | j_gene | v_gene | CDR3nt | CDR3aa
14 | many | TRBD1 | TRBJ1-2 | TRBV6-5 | TGTGCCAGCAGTTACTCGGGACAGGGTTTCGTCTACACCTTC | CASSYSGQGFVYTF
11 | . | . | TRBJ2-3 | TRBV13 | TGTGCCAGCAGGCTCACAGATACGCAGTATTTT | CASRLTDTQYF
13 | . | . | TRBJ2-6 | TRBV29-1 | TGCAGCGTTGGGGCAGGCTTCATGAACACTGAAGCTTTC | CSVGAGFMNTEAF
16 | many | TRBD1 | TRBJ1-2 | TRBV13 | TGTGCCAGCAGCCAAACCCGACAGGGGGCTAACTATGGCTACACCTTC | CASSQTRQGANYGYTF
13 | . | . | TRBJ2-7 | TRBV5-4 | TGTGCCAGCAGCTTGCCCGGGAGTGGCGAGCAGTACTTC | CASSLPGSGEQYF
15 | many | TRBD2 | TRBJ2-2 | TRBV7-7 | TGTGCCAGCAGCTTAGGTAGCGGGAGCACCGGGGAGCTGTTTTTT | CASSLGSGSTGELFF
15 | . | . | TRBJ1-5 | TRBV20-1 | TGCAGTGCTAGTACACTCTTTAGGAGCGATCAGCCCCGGCATTTT | CSASTLFRSDQPRHF
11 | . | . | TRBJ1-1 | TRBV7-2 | TGTGCCAGCAGCTTTGGTTCCGGGGCTTTCTTT | CASSFGSGAFF
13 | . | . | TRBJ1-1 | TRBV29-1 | TGCAGCTTGGGGACGGGTCTCTACACTGAAGCTTTCTTT | CSLGTGLYTEAFF
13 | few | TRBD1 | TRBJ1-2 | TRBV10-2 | TGCGCCAGCAGGAGGACAGGGGTGTATGGCTACACCTTC | CASRRTGVYGYTF
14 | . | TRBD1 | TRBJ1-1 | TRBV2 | TGTGCCAGCACCCTCGACAGGGAGAACACTGAAGCTTTCTTT | CASTLDRENTEAFF
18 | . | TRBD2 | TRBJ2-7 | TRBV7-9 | TGTGCCAGCAGCCACGGGACTAGCGGAGCCAAAGGGGCCTACGAGCAGTACTTC | CASSHGTSGAKGAYEQYF
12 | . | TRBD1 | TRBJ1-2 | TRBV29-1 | TGCAGCGTTGAGGGGACAGGGGGAAGCTACACCTTC | CSVEGTGGSYTF